This T cell receptor (beta chain) came from a study of cytotoxic CD8 clonotypes in ibrutinib-treated CLL. Study in general: Patients: fewer than 12 relapsed/refractory, roughly 14 treatment-naive, around 17 IGHV unmutated.

Findings of the study overall: Circulating CD8+ T-cell counts were tracked by baseline clonality, which exceeded that of age-matched healthy donors.

Measured with immunoSEQ multiplex PCR; TCRdb has only the in-frame clones, and not every one. This table has 150,000 to 200,000 clones, approximately 90% appearing once. Genomic DNA in a quantity of around 2 micrograms was derived from cryopreserved PBMCs for TCR beta libraries. With regard to this clone: Antigen unknown.

The CDR3 spans 14 residues. V was pared by 4 bases and J by 2 bases, with 12 bases between. From germline, CDR1 is SEHNR and CDR2 FQNEAQ (reference sequence). The receptor was derived from a human donor with chronic lymphocytic leukemia. The V call is TRBV7-9, the J call TRBJ2-7; D is uncertain. The source was PBMCs, collected at disease progression, from a patient treated with ibrutinib. CDR3 amino acids: CASSSDGPTYEQYF. The CDR3 DNA reads as TGTGCCAGCAGCTCTGACGGTCCAACCTACGAGCAGTACTTC.